The entry below describes one T cell receptor (beta chain). The data belong to a study of control samples from healthy donors and cancer patients. Assay used: immunoSEQ multiplex PCR; TCRdb lists only in-frame clones, some missing. Of around 200,000 clones listed, approximately 95% are singletons. V lost 8 bases and J 6 bases, leaving 19 bases between the germline ends. The CDR3 sequence is 15 residues long. CDR1 and CDR2 (germline): WNHNN, SYGVQD (reference sequence). This TCR derives from a man aged 18 to 30 in good health. The chain is built from TRBV10-1 and TRBJ2-2; possibly TRBD1 or TRBD2 for D (5 bases each). Material: blood. The CDR3 protein is CASCGARVGAGELFF. CDR3 nucleotides: TGCGCCAGCTGTGGGGCCAGGGTCGGGGCCGGGGAGCTGTTTTTT.